One and the same sample provided the 26 T cell receptor beta chains below, sequenced in a study of blood T cell repertoires in COVID-19. Here immunoSEQ multiplex PCR was the method, and the copy in TCRdb shows in-frame clones only, minus some. The sample contains about 170,000 clones, roughly 84% of which appear only once. The sequenced sample consisted of peripheral blood. These receptors all come from a woman of 80 years or more with active or convalescent COVID-19.

CDR3 sequence reads: CASSPRQARMNTEAFF. The CDR3 coding sequence is TGTGCCAGTAGTCCCCGACAGGCTCGAATGAACACTGAAGCTTTCTTT. The chain carries TRBV19 and TRBJ1-1; the D gene is possibly TRBD1 (6 bases). The germline V gene has CDR1 LNHDA and CDR2 SQIVND (reference sequence). The germline V and J ends were trimmed by 5 bases and 0 bases, with 16 bases remaining between them. The CDR3 extends over 16 amino acids.

The chain recombines TRBV25-1 with TRBJ2-1; 7 nucleotides line up with TRBD1. V lost 5 bases to trimming and J lost 3 bases; unmatched junction nucleotides: 7. The CDR3 sequence is 15 residues long. Germline assignment: CDR1 MGHDK and CDR2 SYGVNS. The CDR3 region is CASSTQGPNYNEQFF. The CDR3 DNA reads TGTGCCAGCAGTACACAGGGGCCGAACTACAATGAGCAGTTCTTC.

Comment on this clone: Other DNA sequences from this sample encode an identical CDR3 as well. The V gene is TRBV9, the J gene TRBJ2-7, with D unclear. The CDR3 extends over 13 amino acids. V gave up 0 bases and J gave up 4 bases, with 8 bases separating them. CDR1 is SGDLS and CDR2 is YYNGEE in the germline V gene. The CDR3 bases are TGTGCCAGCAGCGTAGGAGGTAGTTACGAGCAGTACTTC. It is translated as CASSVGGSYEQYF.

The chain couples TRBV11-3 to TRBJ2-1; weak D call: TRBD1 (5 bases). Deletions cut 4 bases from V and 2 bases from J, with 9 bases between. CDR3 length: 14 residues. The germline V gene encodes CDR1 SGHNT and CDR2 YENEEA. The CDR3 nucleotides are TGTGCCAGCAGCTCCGGACAAACCTACAATGAGCAGTTCTTC. Translated, it gives CASSSGQTYNEQFF.

V and J are TRBV6-5 and TRBJ2-1; perhaps TRBD2 as D (5 bases). The V and J ends lost 2 bases and 7 bases respectively, with 18 bases between them. Germline V lookup: CDR1 MNHEY, CDR2 SVGAGI. The CDR3 runs 16 residues. CDR3 nucleotide sequence: TGTGCCAGCAGTTACGTCTTGGGAGCCCTCGGGAATGAGCAGTTCTTC. As protein: CASSYVLGALGNEQFF.

The rearrangement links TRBV29-1 to TRBJ1-1; 8 bases align to TRBD1. Germline CDR1 reads SQVTM; CDR2 reads ANQGSEA. The CDR3 is 12 amino acids. The V and J ends lost 7 bases and 6 bases, in that order; junction bases with no gene match: 7. The CDR3: CSANSGGAEAFF. CDR3 DNA sequence: TGCAGCGCCAATTCAGGGGGCGCTGAAGCTTTCTTT.

This clone has only one observation. The genes are TRBV27 and TRBJ1-3, with D tentatively TRBD1 (5 bases). V shed 5 bases and J shed 2 bases, with 10 bases lying between them. CDR1 is MNHEY and CDR2 is SMNVEV in the germline V gene (reference sequence). This CDR3 is built from 14 residues. The CDR3 coding sequence is TGTGCCAGCAGTCGTTCAGGGACTGGAAACACCATATATTTT. This codes for CASSRSGTGNTIYF.

The chain links TRBV7-9 to TRBJ2-1; 8 bases map to TRBD2. This CDR3 spans 17 amino acids. In germline, CDR1 is SEHNR, CDR2 FQNEAQ (reference sequence). V shed 5 bases, J shed 4 bases, and the junction held 13 bases outside the gene matches. The CDR3 sequence: CASSRTLTSEKYNEQFF. CDR3 nucleotides: TGTGCCAGCAGCCGTACTTTGACTAGCGAGAAGTACAATGAGCAGTTCTTC.

V is TRBV30 and J is TRBJ2-7; D is possibly TRBD1 (6 bases). The germline V gene has CDR1 GTSNPN and CDR2 SVGIG (reference sequence). The CDR3 runs to 12 residues. The V end was cut by 4 bases, the J end by 5 bases, with 12 bases between. Here the CDR3 DNA reads TGTGCCTGGACGGCAGGGGTACACGAGCAGTACTTC. Translating it yields CAWTAGVHEQYF.

The chain is built from TRBV5-1 and TRBJ2-2; D uncertain. This CDR3 has 15 amino acids. Germline V gene data show CDR1 as SGHRS and CDR2 as YFSETQ. Trimming pared 4 bases from V and 1 base from J, leaving 11 bases between. The CDR3: CASSLDTVNTGELFF. The CDR3 region has the DNA TGCGCCAGCAGCCTTGATACAGTGAACACCGGGGAGCTGTTTTTT.

CDR3 bases: TGCAGCGTGACCCTGACTAGCGGAGGTTACAATGAGCAGTTCTTC. This encodes CSVTLTSGGYNEQFF. The gene calls are TRBV29-1 and TRBJ2-1, with TRBD2 matching 9 bases. Germline V lookup: CDR1 SQVTM, CDR2 ANQGSEA. This CDR3 has 15 residues. With 6 bases clipped from V and 4 bases from J, the junction kept 10 bases outside the gene matches.

This chain joins TRBV2 and TRBJ2-2, with D perhaps matching TRBD2 (5 bases). The CDR3 spans 13 residues. V was trimmed by 6 bases and J by 6 bases, leaving 11 bases between them. Germline lookup yields CDR1 SNHLY and CDR2 FYNNEI. DNA of the CDR3: TGTGCCAGCAGGAGGGTTGCTCCCGGGGAGCTGTTTTTT. Translation: CASRRVAPGELFF.

This chain uses TRBV28 with TRBJ1-2, with D unresolved. CDR1 MDHEN and CDR2 SYDVKM come from the germline V gene. This CDR3 is 12 amino acids long. The germline V and J ends were trimmed by 4 bases and 6 bases, with 9 bases remaining between them. The chain's CDR3 is CASSSTLDGYTF. In nucleotides, the CDR3 is TGTGCCAGCAGTTCGACATTGGATGGCTACACCTTC.

The chain carries TRBV28 and TRBJ1-1; 8 bases fit TRBD1. This CDR3 has 13 residues. CDR1 is MDHEN, CDR2 SYDVKM, per germline. Trimming took 7 bases from V and 6 from J; bases not matched to a gene: 7. The CDR3 DNA sequence: TGTGCCAGCACTCAGGGGGCGCGGGCTGAAGCTTTCTTT. Protein sequence: CASTQGARAEAFF.

The chain is built from TRBV5-1 and TRBJ2-3; 7 bases line up with TRBD1. This CDR3 is 15 amino acids long. Germline assignment: CDR1 SGHRS and CDR2 YFSETQ. Germline trimming cut 1 base from V and 0 bases from J; bases unmatched to any gene: 2. CDR3 loop: CASSLRGQSTDTQYF. The DNA for the CDR3 is TGCGCCAGCAGCTTGAGGGGACAGAGCACAGATACGCAGTATTTT.

V and J are TRBV5-1 and TRBJ2-2; 7 bases map to TRBD2. Germline assignment: CDR1 SGHRS and CDR2 YFSETQ. J gave up 4 bases and V 4 bases, and 13 bases lay outside the gene matches. This CDR3 has 17 residues. CDR3 nucleotide sequence: TGCGCCAGCAGCCCACACGGGAAGGGAGGGATCACCGGGGAGCTGTTTTTT. This encodes CASSPHGKGGITGELFF.

The chain employs TRBV5-1 and TRBJ1-2, with D possibly TRBD1 on 5 matching bases. The V gene lost 4 bases and the J gene lost 2 bases, with 12 bases spanning the gap. There are 14 residues in the CDR3. CDR1 is SGHRS, CDR2 YFSETQ, per germline. The CDR3 bases are TGCGCCAGCAGCGGCGGGACGGAGAACTATGGCTACACCTTC. Amino acid sequence: CASSGGTENYGYTF.

The chain carries TRBV9 and TRBJ1-1; 8 nucleotides match TRBD1. Germline V gene sequence: CDR1 SGDLS, CDR2 YYNGEE. The CDR3 is 14 amino acids. The junction had 3 bases not matched to a gene; V was cut back by 4 bases and J by 1 base. The CDR3 nucleotides are TGTGCCAGCAGCCCCACAGGGGGGAACACTGAAGCTTTCTTT. Protein: CASSPTGGNTEAFF.

J is TRBJ2-1 and V is TRBV18, with 12 bases matching TRBD2. The V gene end was trimmed by 6 bases and the J gene end by 8 bases; junction bases not matched to a gene: 11. The CDR3 covers 16 residues. Germline-derived CDR1 and CDR2 are KGHSH and LQKENI. The CDR3 region is CASSPRMTSGSHEQFF. In DNA, the CDR3 is TGTGCCAGCTCTCCAAGGATGACTAGCGGGAGCCATGAGCAGTTCTTC.

This chain links TRBV10-3 with TRBJ1-2; TRBD1 is a possible D gene (5 bases). This CDR3 has 11 amino acids. Germline-derived CDR1 and CDR2 are ENHRY and SYGVKD. With 2 bases removed from V and 7 bases from J, the gap between germline ends came to 5 bases. The DNA of the CDR3 is TGTGCCATCAGTGAGCAGGGTGGCTACACCTTC. Translation: CAISEQGGYTF.

The rearrangement uses TRBV7-9 and TRBJ1-2; 7 positions agree with TRBD1. The CDR3 spans 13 residues. V gave up 0 bases and J gave up 6 bases; unmatched junction bases: 1. Germline V CDR1 and CDR2: SEHNR, FQNEAQ (reference sequence). The CDR3 is CASSLARGNGYTF. The DNA of the CDR3 is TGTGCCAGCAGCTTAGCCAGGGGGAATGGCTACACCTTC.

The rearrangement uses TRBV5-1 and TRBJ2-7; D is possibly TRBD2 (6 bases). CDR3 size: 14 residues. Trimming took off 4 bases at V and 3 bases at J, with 14 bases between the two ends. The germline CDR1 and CDR2 sequences are SGHRS and YFSETQ. CDR3 coding DNA: TGCGCCAGCAGCGGTAGCGGAGCTCACTACGAGCAGTACTTC. Its translation is CASSGSGAHYEQYF.

V usage is TRBV11-2 and J usage is TRBJ2-6, with D possibly TRBD1 on 5 matching bases. V gave up 4 bases and J gave up 0 bases, with 10 bases separating them. The CDR3 extends over 16 amino acids. Germline V lookup: CDR1 SGHAT, CDR2 FQNNGV. CDR3 amino acids: CASSYSGNSGANVLTF. The DNA for the CDR3 is TGTGCCAGCAGCTATTCAGGGAACTCTGGGGCCAACGTCCTGACTTTC. The full variable domain, with the rest looked up from reference TRBV11-2 and TRBJ2-6, is EAGVAQSPRYKIIEKRQSVAFWCNPISGHATLYWYQQILGQGPKLLIQFQNNGVVDDSQLPKDRFSAERLKGVDSTLKIQPAKLEDSAVYLCASSYSGNSGANVLTFGAGSRLTVL.

V and J are TRBV5-1 and TRBJ1-1; TRBD1 might be the D (6 bases). Trimming removed 3 bases at V and 13 bases at J, with 19 bases between. The CDR3 has 13 amino acids. The V gene's germline CDR1 is SGHRS and CDR2 YFSETQ. The CDR3 here is CASSSEQGSPGFF. Written as DNA, the CDR3 is TGCGCCAGCAGCTCTGAGCAGGGGTCCCCGGGTTTCTTT.

The chain is built from TRBV6-1 and TRBJ2-1; no definite D call. The CDR3 has 13 residues. Germline CDR1 MNHNS, CDR2 SASEGT. The ends were cut back, 2 bases at V and 6 bases at J, with 8 bases in the middle. In DNA form, the CDR3 reads TGTGCCAGCAGTGAACGCGGAACCAATGAGCAGTTCTTC. Protein sequence: CASSERGTNEQFF.

This chain joins TRBV2 and TRBJ1-2, with D maybe TRBD1 (5 bases). CDR1 is SNHLY and CDR2 is FYNNEI in the germline V gene. V gave up 1 base and J gave up 4 bases, with 16 bases separating them. The CDR3 length is 16 residues. The CDR3, as DNA: TGTGCCAGCAGTGAAGTGGGAGGGCAGGGAGTCTATGGCTACACCTTC. The encoded protein is CASSEVGGQGVYGYTF.